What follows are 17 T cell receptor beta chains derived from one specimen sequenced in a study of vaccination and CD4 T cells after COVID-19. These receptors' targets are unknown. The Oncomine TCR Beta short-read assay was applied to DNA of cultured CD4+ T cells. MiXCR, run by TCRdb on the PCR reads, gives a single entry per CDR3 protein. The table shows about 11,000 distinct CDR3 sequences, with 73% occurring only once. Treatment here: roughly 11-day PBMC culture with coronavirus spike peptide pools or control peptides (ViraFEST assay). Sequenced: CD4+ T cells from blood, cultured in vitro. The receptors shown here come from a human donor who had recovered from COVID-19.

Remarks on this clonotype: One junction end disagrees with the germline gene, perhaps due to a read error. This CDR3 reads CASSRRDTQATQYF. The CDR3 coding sequence is TGTGCCAGCAGCCGCCGGGACACGCAAGCGACCCAGTACTTC. The rearrangement uses TRBV6-1 and TRBJ2-5, with TRBD1 as a possible D gene (6 bases). In germline, CDR1 is MNHNS, CDR2 SASEGT. The CDR3 has 14 amino acids.

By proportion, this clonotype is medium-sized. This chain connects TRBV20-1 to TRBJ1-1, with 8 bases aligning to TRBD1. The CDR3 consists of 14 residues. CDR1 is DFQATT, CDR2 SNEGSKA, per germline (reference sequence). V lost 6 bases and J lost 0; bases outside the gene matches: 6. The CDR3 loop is CSAKGQVMNTEAFF. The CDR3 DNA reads TGCAGTGCCAAGGGACAGGTGATGAACACTGAAGCTTTCTTT.

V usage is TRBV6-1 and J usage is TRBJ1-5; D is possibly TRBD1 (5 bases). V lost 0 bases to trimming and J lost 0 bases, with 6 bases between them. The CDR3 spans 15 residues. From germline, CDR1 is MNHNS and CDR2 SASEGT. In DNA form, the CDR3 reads TGTGCCAGCAGTGAAGCGGGGGGTAGCAATCAGCCCCAGCATTTT. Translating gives CASSEAGGSNQPQHF.

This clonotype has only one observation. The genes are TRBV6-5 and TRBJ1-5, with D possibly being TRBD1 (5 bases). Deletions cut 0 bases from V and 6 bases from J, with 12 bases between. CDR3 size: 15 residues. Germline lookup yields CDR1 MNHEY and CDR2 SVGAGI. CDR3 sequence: CASSYSSGGSQPQHF. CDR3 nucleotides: TGTGCCAGCAGTTACTCCAGTGGGGGTAGTCAGCCCCAGCATTTT.

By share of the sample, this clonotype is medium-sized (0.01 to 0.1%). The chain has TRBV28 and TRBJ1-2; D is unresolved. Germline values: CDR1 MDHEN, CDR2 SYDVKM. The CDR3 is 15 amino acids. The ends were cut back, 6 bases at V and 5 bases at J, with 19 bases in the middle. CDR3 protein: CASRHSTGSSYGYTF. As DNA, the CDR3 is TGTGCCAGCAGACACTCGACGGGGAGCAGTTATGGCTACACCTTC.

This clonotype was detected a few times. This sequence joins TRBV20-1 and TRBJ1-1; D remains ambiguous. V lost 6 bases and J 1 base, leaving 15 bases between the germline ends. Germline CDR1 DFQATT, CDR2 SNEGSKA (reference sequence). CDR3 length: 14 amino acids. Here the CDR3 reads CSAHRAHRNTEAFF. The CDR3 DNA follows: TGCAGTGCCCACCGGGCCCATCGGAACACTGAAGCTTTCTTT.

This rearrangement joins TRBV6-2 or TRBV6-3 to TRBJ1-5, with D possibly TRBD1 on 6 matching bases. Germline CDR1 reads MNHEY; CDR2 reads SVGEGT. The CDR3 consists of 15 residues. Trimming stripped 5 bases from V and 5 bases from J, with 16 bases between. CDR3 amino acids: CASSKVQGYHQPQHF. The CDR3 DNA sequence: TGTGCCAGCAGTAAAGTCCAGGGGTACCATCAGCCCCAGCATTTT.

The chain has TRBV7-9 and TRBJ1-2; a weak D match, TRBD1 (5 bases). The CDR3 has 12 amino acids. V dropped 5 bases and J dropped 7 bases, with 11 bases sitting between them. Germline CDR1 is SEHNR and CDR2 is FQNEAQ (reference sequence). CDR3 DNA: TGTGCCAGCAGCCCCCAGGGAGGTGGCTACACCTTC. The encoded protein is CASSPQGGGYTF. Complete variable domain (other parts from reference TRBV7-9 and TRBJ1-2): DTGVSQNPRHKITKRGQNVTFRCDPISEHNRLYWYRQTLGQGPEFLTYFQNEAQLEKSRLLSDRFSAERPKGSFSTLEIQRTEQGDSAMYLCASSPQGGGYTFGSGTRLTVV.

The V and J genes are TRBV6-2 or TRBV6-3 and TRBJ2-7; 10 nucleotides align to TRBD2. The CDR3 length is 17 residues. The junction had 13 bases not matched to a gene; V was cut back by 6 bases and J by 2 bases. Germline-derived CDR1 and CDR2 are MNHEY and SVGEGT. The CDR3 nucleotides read TGTGCCAGCAGCAAACCCTTAACTAGCGGGGCTACCTACGAGCAGTACTTC. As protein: CASSKPLTSGATYEQYF.

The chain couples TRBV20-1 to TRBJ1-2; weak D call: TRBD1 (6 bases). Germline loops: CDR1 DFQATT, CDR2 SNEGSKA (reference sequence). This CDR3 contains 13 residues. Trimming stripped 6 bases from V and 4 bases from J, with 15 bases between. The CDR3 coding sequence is TGCAGTGCCGTGGCACAGGGAATCTATGGCTACACCTTC. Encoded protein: CSAVAQGIYGYTF.

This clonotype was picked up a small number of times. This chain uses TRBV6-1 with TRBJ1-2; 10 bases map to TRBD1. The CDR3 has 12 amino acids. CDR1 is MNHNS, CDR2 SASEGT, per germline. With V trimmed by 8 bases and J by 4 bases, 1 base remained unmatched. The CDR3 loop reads CASGDRGYGYTF. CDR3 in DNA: TGTGCCAGCGGGGACAGGGGCTATGGCTACACCTTC.

The CDR3: CASSHSNQPQHF. The CDR3 DNA is TGTGCCAGCAGCCATAGCAATCAGCCCCAGCATTTT. V and J are TRBV7-2 and TRBJ1-5, with no clear D. Germline V lookup: CDR1 SGHTA, CDR2 FQGNSA. The CDR3 runs 12 residues. V shed 5 bases and J shed 0 bases, with 2 bases lying between them.

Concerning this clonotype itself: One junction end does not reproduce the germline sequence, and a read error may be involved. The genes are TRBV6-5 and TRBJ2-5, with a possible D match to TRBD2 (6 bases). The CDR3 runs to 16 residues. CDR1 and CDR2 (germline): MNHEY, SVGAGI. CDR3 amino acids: CASSYSGSGPQETQYF. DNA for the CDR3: TGTGCCAGCAGCTACTCGGGTAGCGGTCCTCAAGAGACCCAGTACTTC.

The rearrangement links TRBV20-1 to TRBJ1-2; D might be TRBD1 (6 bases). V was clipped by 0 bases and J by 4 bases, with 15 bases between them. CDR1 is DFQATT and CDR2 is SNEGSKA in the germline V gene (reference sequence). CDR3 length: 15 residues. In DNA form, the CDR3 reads TGCAGTGCTAGAGACGCAACAGGGAGGATCTATGGCTACACCTTC. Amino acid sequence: CSARDATGRIYGYTF.

As DNA, the CDR3 is TGTGCCAGCAGTGAATCAGGGGATACTGGAAACACCATATATTTT. Amino acid sequence: CASSESGDTGNTIYF. J is TRBJ1-3 and V is TRBV6-1; maybe TRBD1 (6 bases). This CDR3 contains 15 residues. The germline V and J ends were trimmed by 2 bases and 2 bases, with 10 bases remaining between them. The V gene's germline CDR1 is MNHNS and CDR2 SASEGT.

CDR3 in DNA: TGTGCCAGCAGTTCTCTAGGGGGCCGCTCCTACAATGAGCAGTTCTTC. This sequence encodes CASSSLGGRSYNEQFF. The chain carries TRBV6-5 and TRBJ2-1; 7 bases are shared with TRBD1. This CDR3 contains 16 residues. The germline CDR1 and CDR2 sequences are MNHEY and SVGAGI. The V gene end was trimmed by 4 bases and the J gene end by 0 bases; junction bases not matched to a gene: 6.

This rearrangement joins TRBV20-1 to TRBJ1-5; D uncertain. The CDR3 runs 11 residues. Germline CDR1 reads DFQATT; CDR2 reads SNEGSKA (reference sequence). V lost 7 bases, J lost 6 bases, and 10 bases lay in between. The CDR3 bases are TGCAGTGTCGCAGGAGGTCAGCCCCAGCATTTT. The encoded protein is CSVAGGQPQHF.